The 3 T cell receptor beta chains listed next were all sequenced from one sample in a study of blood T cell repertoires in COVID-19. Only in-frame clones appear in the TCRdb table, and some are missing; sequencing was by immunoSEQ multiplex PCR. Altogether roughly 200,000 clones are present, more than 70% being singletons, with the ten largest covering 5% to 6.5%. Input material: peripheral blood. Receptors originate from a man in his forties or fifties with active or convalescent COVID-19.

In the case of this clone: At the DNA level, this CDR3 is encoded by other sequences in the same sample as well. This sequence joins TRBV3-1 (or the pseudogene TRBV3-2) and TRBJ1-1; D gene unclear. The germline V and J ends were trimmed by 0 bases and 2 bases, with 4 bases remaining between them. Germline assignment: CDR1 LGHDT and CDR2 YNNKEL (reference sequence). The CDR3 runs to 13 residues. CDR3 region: CASSQDRNTEAFF. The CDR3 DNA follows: TGTGCCAGCAGCCAAGACAGAAACACTGAAGCTTTCTTT.

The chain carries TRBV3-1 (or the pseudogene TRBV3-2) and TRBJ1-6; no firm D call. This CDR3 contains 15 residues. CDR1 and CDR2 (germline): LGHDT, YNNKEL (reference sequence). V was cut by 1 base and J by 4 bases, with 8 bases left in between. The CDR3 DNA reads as TGTGCCAGCAGCCAAGTCGGCAGGTATAATTCACCCCTCCACTTT. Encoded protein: CASSQVGRYNSPLHF.

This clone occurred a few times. The CDR3 loop reads CASGPSGGSYEQYF. The DNA for the CDR3 is TGTGCCAGCGGGCCTAGCGGGGGATCATACGAGCAGTACTTC. The J gene is TRBJ2-7, the V gene TRBV7-9; 10 bases match TRBD2. Trimming at V came to 8 bases and at J to 4 bases, leaving 8 bases not matched to a gene. CDR3 length equals 14 residues. Germline CDR1 is SEHNR and CDR2 is FQNEAQ (reference sequence).